One and the same sample provided the 16 T cell receptor beta chains below, sequenced in a study of blood T cells in healthy people across ages. Using a J-beta primer mix together with a sample-barcoded 5' primer, a second PCR was run for roughly 7 to 12 cycles. One entry per CDR3 protein results from TCRdb running MiXCR on the 5' RACE reads. Among about 1,400,000 distinct CDR3 sequences listed, about 43% were seen once. The sequencing sample was made of blood. These receptors were taken from a woman aged 18-29 years in good health.

The table lists this clonotype with a count of one. J is TRBJ2-7 and V is TRBV1; the table's D gene call, TRBD2, was not cross checked with the DNA. The J call may be wrong; the DNA end is better matched by TRBJ2-5. TRBV1 is marked as a pseudogene. This CDR3 spans 16 amino acids. This CDR3 is CTSSQDTGPGEETQYF. The CDR3 DNA reads as TGCACCAGCAGCCAAGATACGGGACCTGGCGAGGAGACCCAGTACTTC.

This clonotype was picked up a small number of times. The junction differs from germline at one of its ends, possibly a read error. This chain uses TRBV25-1 with TRBJ2-5; D remains ambiguous. This CDR3 has 11 residues. Germline CDR1 is MGHDK and CDR2 is SYGVNS. CDR3 DNA sequence: TGTACCAGCAGTGAATACGAGACCCAGTACTTC. It is translated as CTSSEYETQYF.

This clonotype was picked up many times. This chain connects TRBV7-9 to TRBJ1-4; TRBD1 aligns across 7 bases. Germline trimming cut 3 bases from V and 8 bases from J; bases unmatched to any gene: 9. In germline, CDR1 is SEHNR, CDR2 FQNEAQ (reference sequence). CDR3 length: 15 residues. The CDR3 loop reads CASSFGVRDREKLFF. The CDR3, as DNA: TGTGCCAGCAGCTTTGGAGTACGGGACAGAGAAAAACTGTTTTTT.

The chain employs TRBV9 and TRBJ2-3; the match to TRBD1 covers 7 bases. Germline CDR1 reads SGDLS; CDR2 reads YYNGEE. CDR3 length: 17 amino acids. The V and J ends lost 0 bases and 0 bases, in that order; junction bases with no gene match: 7. This chain's CDR3 is CASSVGLGTASTDTQYF. CDR3 sequence (DNA): TGTGCCAGCAGCGTAGGCCTCGGGACAGCTAGCACAGATACGCAGTATTTT.

This clonotype has more than one count but fewer than ten. The V gene is TRBV6-5, the J gene TRBJ2-5; TRBD2 agrees at 7 bases. V gave up 2 bases and J gave up 11 bases; unmatched junction bases: 8. The length of the CDR3 is 13 residues. From germline, CDR1 is MNHEY and CDR2 SVGAGI. CDR3: CASSYAGVGEQYF. Written as DNA, the CDR3 is TGTGCCAGCAGTTACGCGGGGGTTGGTGAGCAGTACTTC.

This clonotype was seen a handful of times. The V and J genes are TRBV29-1 and TRBJ1-4; 7 nucleotides align to TRBD1. Germline trimming cut 0 bases from V and 6 bases from J; bases unmatched to any gene: 19. Germline V gives CDR1 SQVTM, CDR2 ANQGSEA. This CDR3 comprises 19 residues. The CDR3 coding sequence is TGCAGCGTTGAAGATCGCAGTCCCCCGCTGACAGGGAAGGATGAAAAACTGTTTTTT. As protein: CSVEDRSPPLTGKDEKLFF. The entire variable domain, with the rest obtained from reference TRBV29-1 and TRBJ1-4, is as follows: SAVISQKPSRDICQRGTSLTIQCQVDSQVTMMFWYRQQPGQSLTLIATANQGSEATYESGFVIDKFPISRPNLTFSTLTVSNMSPEDSSIYLCSVEDRSPPLTGKDEKLFFGSGTQLSVL.

This clonotype was counted a few times. This rearrangement joins TRBV5-1 to TRBJ2-6; D not resolved. Trimming pared 3 bases from V and 0 bases from J, leaving 10 bases between. In germline, CDR1 is SGHRS, CDR2 YFSETQ. CDR3 size: 16 residues. The CDR3 region has the DNA TGCGCCAGCAGCTCCAGAGACAACTCTGGGGCCAACGTCCTGACTTTC. As protein: CASSSRDNSGANVLTF. Full variable domain (rest looked up from reference TRBV5-1 and TRBJ2-6): KAGVTQTPRYLIKTRGQQVTLSCSPISGHRSVSWYQQTPGQGLQFLFEYFSETQRNKGNFPGRFSGRQFSNSRSEMNVSTLELGDSALYLCASSSRDNSGANVLTFGAGSRLTVL.

This clonotype has more than one count but fewer than ten. The chain combines TRBV7-3 with TRBJ2-7; 8 bases map to TRBD1. The CDR3 runs 15 residues. V dropped 4 bases and J dropped 7; count of bases not matched to a gene: 12. The germline V gene has CDR1 SGHTA and CDR2 FQGTGA. The DNA of the CDR3 is TGTGCCAGCAGCTGGGGGACAGGTTCTAGGAATGAGCAGTACTTC. This encodes CASSWGTGSRNEQYF.

A few counts support this clonotype. This chain uses TRBV4-1 with TRBJ2-1; 12 bases line up with TRBD2. Per germline, CDR1 MGHRA and CDR2 YSYEKL. The CDR3 is 15 residues long. Trimming took 3 bases from V and 5 from J; bases not matched to a gene: 2. CDR3 sequence: CASSHRTSGDNEQFF. The CDR3 nucleotides read TGCGCCAGCAGCCACCGGACTAGCGGGGACAATGAGCAGTTCTTC.

This clonotype has only a few counts. The V gene is TRBV6-5, the J gene TRBJ1-1; D unclear. Germline V gene lookup returns CDR1 MNHEY and CDR2 SVGAGI. Trimming left V 6 bases short and J 4 bases short, with 12 bases between. The CDR3 sequence is 13 residues long. CDR3 protein: CASSQGSATEAFF. The CDR3 DNA reads as TGTGCCAGCAGCCAAGGGAGCGCCACTGAAGCTTTCTTT.

The gene calls are TRBV20-1 and TRBJ2-2; tentative D call: TRBD2 (6 bases). V lost 7 bases and J lost 3, with 18 bases in between. Germline CDR1 is DFQATT and CDR2 is SNEGSKA (reference sequence). The CDR3 consists of 15 residues. The CDR3 spells CSVLYRDSYTGELFF. The CDR3 DNA follows: TGCAGTGTATTGTACCGGGACTCTTACACCGGGGAGCTGTTTTTT.

The sample holds a few counts of this clonotype. The rearrangement links TRBV20-1 to TRBJ2-1; the D is unclear. The germline V and J ends were trimmed by 8 bases and 0 bases, with 11 bases remaining between them. CDR3 length equals 13 residues. CDR1 is DFQATT, CDR2 SNEGSKA, per germline (reference sequence). In nucleotides, the CDR3 is TGCAGTCCTTATTTGCCCTCCTACAATGAGCAGTTCTTC. Its protein is CSPYLPSYNEQFF.

The chain carries TRBV9 and TRBJ1-2, with TRBD1 identical over 7 bases. The CDR3 contains 14 residues. The J segment lost 6 bases and the V segment lost 0 bases, leaving 5 bases of the junction unmatched. The germline gives CDR1 SGDLS, CDR2 YYNGEE. Written as DNA, the CDR3 is TGTGCCAGCAGCGTAGAACCAGGGGGTAATGGCTACACCTTC. Translation: CASSVEPGGNGYTF. Supplemented by reference TRBV9 and TRBJ1-2, the full variable domain reads DSGVTQTPKHLITATGQRVTLRCSPRSGDLSVYWYQQSLDQGLQFLIQYYNGEERAKGNILERFSAQQFPDLHSELNLSSLELGDSALYFCASSVEPGGNGYTFGSGTRLTVV.

This clonotype was counted only a few times. The chain recombines TRBV11-1 with TRBJ2-5; 8 bases agree with TRBD2. This CDR3 has 18 residues. The germline CDR1 and CDR2 sequences are SGHAT and FQDESV (reference sequence). With V trimmed by 2 bases and J by 0 bases, 11 bases remained unmatched. The CDR3 DNA follows: TGTGCCAGCAGCTTAAGTAGCGGGGCCTCGACGTACCAAGAGACCCAGTACTTC. This translates into CASSLSSGASTYQETQYF.

The chain couples TRBV3-1 to TRBJ2-1, with 12 bases fitting TRBD2. CDR3 length equals 18 residues. Germline loops: CDR1 LGHDT, CDR2 YNNKEL (reference sequence). V shed 0 bases, J shed 6 bases, and the junction held 9 bases outside the gene matches. The CDR3 nucleotides are TGTGCCAGCAGCCAAGACCCCTTACTAGCGGGAGGCCCCAATGAGCAGTTCTTC. This gives the protein CASSQDPLLAGGPNEQFF.

The J gene is TRBJ1-2, the V gene TRBV5-1; possibly TRBD1 for D (5 bases). V lost 4 bases, J lost 8 bases, and 21 bases lay in between. This CDR3 is 15 amino acids long. Germline V gene lookup returns CDR1 SGHRS and CDR2 YFSETQ. The CDR3 DNA reads as TGCGCCAGCAGCGCGTCCGGGACCCCCGGTTGGGGCTACACCTTC. It codes for CASSASGTPGWGYTF.